This entry is about one T cell receptor (beta chain). This clone was observed a single time. The clone's antigen remains unknown. It has no much larger one-base neighbor in the sample; base qualities were not kept. The data were obtained in a study of blood T cell repertoires in COVID-19 (dated by TCRdb to 2018 to 2020). Describing the broader study: Collaborator samples came from the United States, Italy and Spain and covered acute and convalescent phases of COVID-19. The prospective study material was composed of cDNA or gDNA derived from T cells, B-cell-depleted T cells, or PBMCs. The dataset comprised deeply sampled blood TCRbeta repertoires from subjects exposed to, actively infected with, or recovered from COVID-19. A freely available public database, intended as a resource for researchers studying the immune response to SARS-CoV-2, is where the repertoires were released. The samples were drawn from the first 160 participants of the ongoing ImmuneRACE study and from over 950 subjects provided by 6 global collaborators. Sample metadata almost always included a de-identified subject ID, COVID-19 status, age in years and sex. Where available, HLA class I and class II types were obtained from metadata supplied by the sample provider rather than from assay-based typing.

The immunoSEQ Assay, a bias-controlled multiplex PCR, was used to amplify TCRbeta CDR3 regions from genomic DNA. In the original analysis: Nucleated cell counts per sample were estimated from amplification of reference gene primers within the assay. To quantify the absolute abundance of each unique TCRbeta CDR3 rearrangement, sequence reads were collapsed and filtered. For each sample, productive Simpson clonality was calculated as the square root of Simpson's diversity index over productive rearrangements. What TCRdb holds here is the immuneACCESS table cut down to in-frame rearrangements. Part of the clones is not present; checked against another copy, under half of the missing clones reflect an unresolved V gene, and the others are unexplained. Clonal size and the V and J genes are those of that table, whereas D and trimming came from the DNA. Within this sample are around 140,000 clones, with around four fifths of them counted one time only. The ten largest make up nearly 3.5% of the sample.

What the study reported, not specific to this receptor: The amount of clinical and demographic metadata varied by source and participant and was provided uncurated.

Participants in the prospective study were aged roughly 18 to 89 years, lived in 20 to 25 United States geographic areas, and enrolled through a virtual design. Cohort assignment in the prospective study relied on participant-reported clinical history from a screening survey and a study questionnaire. In the prospective study, mobile phlebotomists collected whole blood, serum and a nasopharyngeal or oropharyngeal swab from each participant. Additional blood draws and questionnaires over an approximately two-month period could optionally be provided by prospective study participants. Before DNA extraction, prospective study blood samples were shipped either frozen or at room temperature. V and J lose 3 bases and 6 bases, and a span of 8 bases separates them. CDR1 is given as ENHRY and CDR2 as SYGVKD, both from the germline V gene. The CDR3 contains 12 residues, cysteine and phenylalanine counted. Only CDR3 DNA remains: 36 bases, in frame from the first base.

Recombination joined TRBV10-3 with TRBJ1-1, with the identity of the D gene unclear. The source material was PBMCs or T cells enriched from blood (not recorded which). The TCR comes from a woman aged 45-65 years with acute COVID-19. The DNA is TGTGCCATCAGTGATACACCGCCTGAAGCTTTCTTT. This encodes CAISDTPPEAFF.